This is a list of T cell receptor beta chains from one sample in a study of cytomegalovirus exposure and HLA in healthy donors. Sequenced by immunoSEQ multiplex PCR; TCRdb stores in-frame clones only, minus some. The repertoire has hundreds of thousands of clones, approximately 83% of them found once; the top ten carry 1.4%. Sequencing used PBMCs. These TCRs come from a girl aged 5 to 17 in good health and CMV-seronegative. CDR3s include the opening cysteine and the closing phenylalanine or tryptophan. The D gene is left open where the match is weak. Only part of the rows carry a size: once, few, many, or a class if the clone is expanded.

cdr3_aa,cdr3_nt,v_call,cdr3_length,j_call,d_call,clone_size
CASSGTSRYRTEQFF,TGTGCCAGCAGCGGGACTAGCCGTTATAGAACCGAGCAGTTCTTC,TRBV6-1,15,TRBJ2-1,TRBD2,once
CASSLAPLSGGTSWEQYF,TGTGCCAGCAGTTTAGCGCCGCTAAGCGGGGGGACCTCTTGGGAGCAGTACTTC,TRBV27,18,TRBJ2-5,TRBD2,-
CASSLGASGEETQYF,TGTGCCAGCAGCTTAGGGGCTAGCGGAGAAGAGACCCAGTACTTC,TRBV7-3,15,TRBJ2-5,TRBD2,-
CASSSGAEGDTEAFF,TGTGCCAGCAGTTCAGGGGCAGAAGGGGACACTGAAGCTTTCTTT,TRBV28,15,TRBJ1-1,-,few
CASSFGQASTGELFF,TGTGCCAGCAGCTTTGGGCAGGCGTCCACCGGGGAGCTGTTTTTT,TRBV7-9,15,TRBJ2-2,-,-
CASSPQRGQPQHF,TGTGCCAGCAGCCCCCAGCGGGGTCAGCCCCAGCATTTT,TRBV6-5,13,TRBJ1-5,-,-
CASSLGSSLAGGGETQYF,TGTGCCAGCAGCTTAGGCTCCTCACTAGCGGGAGGGGGAGAGACCCAGTACTTC,TRBV7-9,18,TRBJ2-5,TRBD2,-
CASRVNLLAGANTQYF,TGTGCCAGCAGGGTCAACCTACTAGCGGGGGCTAATACGCAGTATTTT,TRBV6-4,16,TRBJ2-3,TRBD2,once
CASSPGQAVTEAFF,TGCGCCAGCAGCCCAGGACAGGCGGTCACTGAAGCTTTCTTT,TRBV10-1,14,TRBJ1-1,TRBD1,-
CASSKPTSGGVGTQYF,TGTGCCAGCAGCAAGCCGACTAGCGGGGGGGTAGGGACCCAGTACTTC,TRBV7-9,16,TRBJ2-5,TRBD2,-
CASSSLTGLIGYTF,TGTGCCAGCAGTTCACTAACAGGATTAATTGGCTACACCTTC,TRBV27,14,TRBJ1-2,-,-
CASSRPGLAWHEQFF,TGTGCCAGCAGCCGACCCGGACTAGCTTGGCATGAGCAGTTCTTC,TRBV7-9,15,TRBJ2-1,TRBD2,once
CASSNPPRAPAYNEQFF,TGTGCCAGTAGTAACCCACCGAGAGCGCCCGCCTACAATGAGCAGTTCTTC,TRBV19,17,TRBJ2-1,-,once
CASSFTGTVLLGGQYF,TGTGCCAGCAGTTTCACTGGGACCGTGCTCCTAGGAGGGCAGTACTTC,TRBV28,16,TRBJ2-5,-,-
CASGDRGRNQPQHF,TGTGCCAGCGGGGACAGGGGACGCAATCAGCCCCAGCATTTT,TRBV27,14,TRBJ1-5,TRBD1,-
CASGGGGETQYF,TGTGCCAGCGGCGGGGGTGGGGAGACCCAGTACTTC,TRBV28,12,TRBJ2-5,TRBD2,-
CASSLDSLAHDPQYF,TGTGCCAGCAGCTTAGATTCACTAGCGCATGATCCCCAGTACTTC,TRBV7-2,15,TRBJ2-4,TRBD2,-
CASSQGARNSPLHF,TGTGCCAGCTCACAGGGGGCTCGCAATTCACCCCTCCACTTT,TRBV18,14,TRBJ1-6,TRBD1,-
CASGVTGGNQPQHF,TGTGCCAGCGGGGTCACAGGGGGCAATCAGCCCCAGCATTTT,TRBV27,14,TRBJ1-5,TRBD1,-
CASSSQGATEAFF,TGCGCCAGCAGCTCCCAGGGGGCAACTGAAGCTTTCTTT,TRBV5-1,13,TRBJ1-1,TRBD1,-
CASSDRGGQETQYF,TGCGCCAGCAGTGATCGCGGGGGTCAAGAGACCCAGTACTTC,TRBV10-1,14,TRBJ2-5,TRBD2,once
CASSGDRGHYEQYF,TGTGCCAGCAGTGGAGACAGGGGGCATTACGAGCAGTACTTC,TRBV28,14,TRBJ2-7,TRBD1,once
CATSRGGQLEQFF,TGTGCCACCAGCAGAGGAGGTCAGCTCGAGCAGTTCTTC,TRBV15,13,TRBJ2-1,-,-
CASSVAGAHGYTF,TGTGCCAGCAGCGTAGCAGGGGCGCACGGCTACACCTTC,TRBV9,13,TRBJ1-2,-,-
CASSVGLAGGTDTQYF,TGTGCCAGCAGCGTGGGACTAGCGGGAGGTACAGATACGCAGTATTTT,TRBV11-3,16,TRBJ2-3,TRBD2,-
CSLTTGDTEAFF,TGCAGCCTCACCACAGGGGACACTGAAGCTTTCTTT,TRBV29-1,12,TRBJ1-1,TRBD1,few
CASSPQAGALETQYF,TGTGCCAGCAGCCCCCAAGCGGGGGCCCTTGAGACCCAGTACTTC,TRBV7-2,15,TRBJ2-5,TRBD2,-
CASSKAVRRAGRRVSTDTQYF,TGTGCCAGCAGCAAAGCGGTGCGCCGCGCGGGACGAAGGGTTAGCACAGATACGCAGTATTTT,TRBV21-1,21,TRBJ2-3,-,-
CASSSSGGASGANVLTF,TGTGCCAGCAGCAGTAGCGGGGGGGCGTCTGGGGCCAACGTCCTGACTTTC,TRBV7-3,17,TRBJ2-6,TRBD2,once
CASSLGETSGEGVGNEQFF,TGTGCCAGCAGCTTAGGCGAGACTAGCGGGGAGGGCGTTGGCAATGAGCAGTTCTTC,TRBV7-9,19,TRBJ2-1,TRBD2,once
CATSRAPAEETQYF,TGTGCCACCAGCAGAGCGCCAGCGGAGGAGACCCAGTACTTC,TRBV15,14,TRBJ2-5,-,-
CASSLGRGAETQYF,TGCGCCAGCAGCTTGGGGCGGGGGGCCGAGACCCAGTACTTC,TRBV5-1,14,TRBJ2-5,TRBD2,-
CASSLASRGGYGYTF,TGTGCCAGCAGCTTAGCGAGTAGGGGAGGCTATGGCTACACCTTC,TRBV7-9,15,TRBJ1-2,-,-
CASSPGQGTGYTF,TGTGCCAGCTCACCGGGACAGGGGACGGGCTACACCTTC,TRBV18,13,TRBJ1-2,TRBD1,-
CARRTGPDTQYF,TGTGCCAGGCGGACAGGGCCAGATACGCAGTATTTT,TRBV2,12,TRBJ2-3,TRBD1,-
CASREDSNQPQHF,TGTGCCAGCAGGGAGGACAGCAATCAGCCCCAGCATTTT,TRBV6-1,13,TRBJ1-5,-,few
CASSLRDTRGYTF,TGTGCCAGCAGCCTACGGGATACGCGGGGCTACACCTTC,TRBV7-8,13,TRBJ1-2,-,-
CASSLGGTGESSFDEQFF,TGTGCCAGCAGTTTGGGGGGGACTGGTGAGTCTAGCTTCGATGAGCAGTTCTTC,TRBV28,18,TRBJ2-1,TRBD2,-
CASSGGVEQPQHF,TGTGCCAGCAGCGGGGGGGTCGAGCAGCCCCAGCATTTT,TRBV9,13,TRBJ1-5,-,-
CASSSPAGRNDNEQFF,TGTGCCAGCAGTTCCCCAGCCGGGAGGAACGACAATGAGCAGTTCTTC,TRBV6-5,16,TRBJ2-1,TRBD2,-